These 19 T cell receptor beta chains share one sample of origin, sequenced in a study of blood T cell repertoires in COVID-19 (dated by TCRdb to about 2020). The library was made by the immunoSEQ multiplex PCR assay. Drawn from immuneACCESS, this table holds only the in-frame rearrangements with V and J called that TCRdb kept. Clones are partly lost; checked studies trace under half to an unresolved V gene and leave the rest unexplained. The table for this sample lists 95,000 to 150,000 clones; 75% to 90% of them were counted only once. The ten largest clones add up to around 4% of the sample. Material for sequencing was peripheral blood. These TCRs come from a man aged 35 to 55 with acute or convalescent COVID-19.

V usage is TRBV7-9 and J usage is TRBJ2-1, with D unclear. There are 13 residues in the CDR3. Germline loops: CDR1 SEHNR, CDR2 FQNEAQ (reference sequence). With 6 bases removed from V and 9 bases from J, the gap between germline ends came to 15 bases. In DNA form, the CDR3 reads TGTGCCAGCAGTTCTCCCCTTGGCGGTGAGCAGTTCTTC. The encoded protein is CASSSPLGGEQFF.

This chain joins TRBV14 and TRBJ2-3, with D perhaps TRBD1 (5 bases). This CDR3 comprises 10 residues. The germline CDR1 and CDR2 sequences are SGHDN and FVKESK. The CDR3 DNA follows: TGTGACTCGAAGGGGGATACGCAGTATTTT. This gives the protein CDSKGDTQYF.

This sequence joins TRBV27 and TRBJ2-1, with 16 bases matching TRBD2. The germline V gene has CDR1 MNHEY and CDR2 SMNVEV (reference sequence). This CDR3 region has 18 residues. Trimming cost V 7 bases and J 8 bases; bases outside gene matches: 14. The CDR3 DNA follows: TGTGCCAGCACTCCCGGGACTAGCGGGAGGGCCGTCATCCATGAGCAGTTCTTC. It yields the protein CASTPGTSGRAVIHEQFF.

This chain links TRBV3-1 (or the pseudogene TRBV3-2) with TRBJ2-7, with D perhaps TRBD2 (6 bases). V lost 2 bases and J lost 2, with 13 bases in between. The CDR3 contains 15 residues. Per germline, CDR1 LGHDT and CDR2 YNNKEL (reference sequence). CDR3 sequence reads: CASSQMRRGTYEQYF. The CDR3 DNA is TGTGCCAGCAGCCAAATGAGGCGGGGCACCTACGAGCAGTACTTC.

V usage is TRBV27 and J usage is TRBJ1-1; 7 bases map to TRBD1. Germline assignment: CDR1 MNHEY and CDR2 SMNVEV (reference sequence). CDR3 length: 13 residues. J was trimmed by 5 bases and V by 2 bases; bases with no gene match: 2. DNA for the CDR3: TGTGCCAGCAGTTTAGGGACAGCGACTGAAGCTTTCTTT. Translated, it gives CASSLGTATEAFF.

The chain couples TRBV19 to TRBJ2-1; D is unclear. The length of the CDR3 is 13 residues. V lost 7 bases and J 0 bases, leaving 7 bases between the germline ends. CDR1 and CDR2 (germline): LNHDA, SQIVND (reference sequence). DNA for the CDR3: TGTGCCAGTAAACCACTCTCCTACAATGAGCAGTTCTTC. Its translation is CASKPLSYNEQFF.

The rearrangement links TRBV5-5 to TRBJ1-5, with D maybe TRBD1 (5 bases). This CDR3 contains 16 residues. Germline V gene data show CDR1 as SGHKS and CDR2 as YYEKEE (reference sequence). V lost 2 bases and J 7 bases, leaving 19 bases between the germline ends. The CDR3 DNA follows: TGTGCCAGCAGCTTAAGATTTGGGGCGCGGGGACAGCCCCAGCATTTT. It yields the protein CASSLRFGARGQPQHF.

This chain links TRBV19 with TRBJ2-3, with a weak D call TRBD2 (5 bases). In germline, CDR1 is LNHDA, CDR2 SQIVND (reference sequence). The V gene lost 2 bases and the J gene lost 7 bases, with 10 bases spanning the gap. The CDR3 sequence is 13 residues long. Written as DNA, the CDR3 is TGTGCCAGTAGTATAAGGGAGCGATATACGCAGTATTTT. This translates into CASSIRERYTQYF.

The V gene is TRBV7-9, the J gene TRBJ1-1; TRBD1 might be the D (6 bases). Looked up from germline, CDR1 is SEHNR and CDR2 is FQNEAQ (reference sequence). V lost 6 bases and J 0 bases, leaving 14 bases between the germline ends. The CDR3 spans 15 residues. CDR3 DNA: TGTGCCAGCAGTTCCAGGGGAGCAATGAACACTGAAGCTTTCTTT. This encodes CASSSRGAMNTEAFF.

The rearrangement joins TRBV30 to TRBJ1-1; D possibly corresponds to TRBD1 (5 bases). Germline values: CDR1 GTSNPN, CDR2 SVGIG (reference sequence). The CDR3 sequence is 13 residues long. V lost 2 bases and J lost 7, with 14 bases in between. The CDR3 protein is CAWSWGPTVEAFF. The CDR3 DNA reads as TGTGCCTGGAGTTGGGGTCCGACAGTTGAAGCTTTCTTT.

V and J are TRBV30 and TRBJ1-5; 8 nucleotides match TRBD1. The germline V gene has CDR1 GTSNPN and CDR2 SVGIG (reference sequence). This CDR3 region has 15 residues. J was trimmed by 6 bases and V by 3 bases; bases with no gene match: 10. This chain's CDR3 is CAWSPGQGVGQPQHF. The CDR3 DNA follows: TGTGCCTGGAGCCCTGGACAGGGAGTAGGTCAGCCCCAGCATTTT.

V is TRBV7-7 and J is TRBJ1-2, with D maybe TRBD1 (5 bases). The CDR3 length is 15 residues. Trimming removed 1 base from V and 8 bases from J, with 17 bases in between. CDR1 and CDR2 (germline): SSHAT, FNYEAQ (reference sequence). CDR3 residues: CASSLVGVGPPGYTF. CDR3 nucleotide sequence: TGTGCCAGCAGCTTAGTAGGAGTGGGGCCACCAGGCTACACCTTC. Based on the CDR3 plus reference TRBV7-7 and TRBJ1-2, the full variable domain is GAGVSQSPRYKVTKRGQDVTLRCDPISSHATLYWYQQALGQGPEFLTYFNYEAQPDKSGLPSDRFSAERPEGSISTLTIQRTEQRDSAMYRCASSLVGVGPPGYTFGSGTRLTVV.

On this clone itself: The sample contains more than one DNA sequence encoding this CDR3. The V and J genes are TRBV30 and TRBJ1-2; unclear D gene. With 0 bases removed from V and 8 bases from J, the gap between germline ends came to 10 bases. CDR3 size: 12 residues. CDR1 and CDR2 from the germline V gene are GTSNPN and SVGIG (reference sequence). The CDR3 is CAWSVGGGGYTF. The CDR3 DNA sequence: TGTGCCTGGAGTGTAGGTGGCGGGGGCTACACCTTC.

This clone appeared a single time. The gene calls are TRBV5-1 and TRBJ2-2; 7 bases map to TRBD2. The CDR3 runs to 15 residues. V lost 0 bases, J lost 1 base, and 0 bases stayed unmatched. Per germline, CDR1 SGHRS and CDR2 YFSETQ. The CDR3 nucleotides are TGCGCCAGCAGCTTGGGCGGGGGGAACACCGGGGAGCTGTTTTTT. Translating gives CASSLGGGNTGELFF.

This clone was found a few times. V and J are TRBV7-9 and TRBJ2-7; no reliable D call. Between the trimmed V and J ends, which lost 5 bases and 4 bases, there was a span of 9 bases. The CDR3 is 12 amino acids. CDR1 SEHNR and CDR2 FQNEAQ come from the germline V gene (reference sequence). CDR3 amino acids: CASSTTPYEQYF. The CDR3 DNA reads as TGTGCCAGCAGCACGACACCATACGAGCAGTACTTC.

The rearrangement uses TRBV4-1 and TRBJ1-1, with TRBD1 matching 11 bases. Germline values: CDR1 MGHRA, CDR2 YSYEKL. The junction had 4 bases not matched to a gene; V was cut back by 5 bases and J by 2 bases. This CDR3 region has 15 residues. In nucleotides, the CDR3 is TGCGCCAGCAGCAGGACAGGGGGCGATAACACTGAAGCTTTCTTT. Amino acid sequence: CASSRTGGDNTEAFF.

The genes are TRBV27 and TRBJ1-4, with D perhaps matching TRBD1 (5 bases). This CDR3 region has 15 residues. V was trimmed by 2 bases and J by 3 bases, leaving 10 bases between them. Germline loops: CDR1 MNHEY, CDR2 SMNVEV (reference sequence). CDR3 residues: CASSLRGLSNEKLFF. CDR3 nucleotides: TGTGCCAGCAGTTTAAGGGGATTGTCTAATGAAAAACTGTTTTTT.

This chain uses TRBV6-5 with TRBJ2-1, with TRBD2 as a possible D gene (6 bases). The germline V gene encodes CDR1 MNHEY and CDR2 SVGAGI. Trimming pared 0 bases from V and 4 bases from J, leaving 13 bases between. CDR3 size: 16 residues. For the CDR3, the DNA is TGTGCCAGCAGTTACTCGAGCACCGGAGGGTACAATGAGCAGTTCTTC. This translates into CASSYSSTGGYNEQFF.

The chain carries TRBV12-5 and TRBJ2-5; D perhaps matches TRBD1 (8 bases). This CDR3 contains 15 residues. Germline CDR1 LGHNT, CDR2 FRNRAP. V was pared by 1 base and J by 5 bases, with 14 bases between. CDR3 bases: TGTGCTAGTGGTTTGGCCTTACAGGGGGGGGAGACCCAGTACTTC. Translation: CASGLALQGGETQYF.